The T cell receptor beta chain described here comes from a study of shared clonotypes between healthy human individuals. Study background: Per donor, three plates held CD4 naive cells, three held CD4 memory, two held CD8 naive and one held CD8 memory. General study points: Genetic and exposure-history diversity was limited by the small donor number.

As regards this clone: Its antigen is currently unknown.

The germline gives CDR1 MNHEY, CDR2 SMNVEV (reference sequence). The CDR3 is 15 amino acids. The J segment lost 3 bases and the V segment lost 6 bases, leaving 10 bases of the junction unmatched. Only Caucasian adults living in Nashville, Tennessee made up the donor group. Original methodology: Junction-only sequences without quality scores were provided by ImmunoSEQ, so filtering was different. Produced via immunoSEQ multiplex PCR; TCRdb's table is partial and in-frame only. V, J and clone size are taken as reported in that table, and D and trimming were inferred from the DNA itself. This table has more than 550,000 clones, about 90% appearing once.

This sequence originates from a man aged 18 to 29 in good health. Some clones in this sample may be carry-over from other donors' samples. The sequenced material came from memory CD8+ T cells from PBMCs. Described subset: CD45RO+ cells pooled with CCR7-negative TemRA cells. V and J are TRBV27 and TRBJ2-7, with 8 bases matching TRBD1. CDR3 in DNA: TGTGCCAGCAGCCACCGACAGGGGAGCGGCTACGAGCAGTACTTC. It specifies CASSHRQGSGYEQYF.